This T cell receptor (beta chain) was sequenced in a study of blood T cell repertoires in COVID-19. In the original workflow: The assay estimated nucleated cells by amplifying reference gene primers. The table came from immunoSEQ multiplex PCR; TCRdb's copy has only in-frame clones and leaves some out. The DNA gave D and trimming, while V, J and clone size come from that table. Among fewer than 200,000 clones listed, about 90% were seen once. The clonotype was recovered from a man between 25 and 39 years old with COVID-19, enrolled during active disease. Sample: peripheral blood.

The CDR3 region has the DNA TGTGCCAGCAGTAGAGACAGGGGTGGAAACACCATATATTTT. Its protein product is CASSRDRGGNTIYF. The chain couples TRBV2 to TRBJ1-3, with 8 positions matching TRBD1. CDR1 and CDR2 from the germline V gene are SNHLY and FYNNEI. V shed 5 bases, J shed 3 bases, and the junction held 3 bases outside the gene matches. This CDR3 comprises 14 residues.